These 10 T cell receptor beta chains share one sample of origin, sequenced in a study of PD-L1 blockade in urothelial cancer. Measured with immunoSEQ multiplex PCR; TCRdb has only the in-frame clones, and not every one. The sample has tens of thousands of clones, 82% seen once. Sequences were derived from PBMCs, sampled around atezolizumab (anti-PD-L1) treatment. Receptors were obtained from a man in his 70s with urothelial cancer.

The chain joins TRBV19 to TRBJ1-2; 11 bases match TRBD1. This CDR3 region has 15 residues. CDR1 and CDR2 from the germline V gene are LNHDA and SQIVND (reference sequence). Trimming cost V 8 bases and J 0 bases; bases outside gene matches: 5. Written as DNA, the CDR3 is TGTGCCAGTGGGGGGGACAGGGGGACTAACTATGGCTACACCTTC. Encoded protein: CASGGDRGTNYGYTF.

CDR3 loop: CASSLARSTPSLDEQYF. The CDR3, as DNA: TGTGCCAGCAGCTTGGCGCGCTCAACCCCGTCTCTCGACGAGCAGTACTTC. The gene calls are TRBV5-5 and TRBJ2-7; D ambiguous. Per the germline V gene, CDR1 is SGHKS and CDR2 is YYEKEE (reference sequence). Trimming stripped 0 bases from V and 5 bases from J, with 21 bases between. This CDR3 has 17 residues.

This clone came up a few times. The CDR3 protein is CASSLTMEQYF. CDR3 coding DNA: TGTGCCAGCAGCTTAACTATGGAGCAGTACTTC. The chain recombines TRBV7-9 with TRBJ2-7; D ambiguous. Per germline, CDR1 SEHNR and CDR2 FQNEAQ (reference sequence). V was cut by 2 bases and J by 7 bases, with 6 bases left in between. CDR3 length: 11 residues.

As DNA, the CDR3 is TGTGCCAGCAGCCCCCGTGCGGGGGGCGCCGCCCTAGAGACCCAGTACTTC. It translates to CASSPRAGGAALETQYF. This chain connects TRBV11-3 to TRBJ2-5; TRBD2 aligns across 8 bases. This CDR3 is 17 amino acids long. Germline lookup yields CDR1 SGHNT and CDR2 YENEEA. The V segment lost 5 bases and the J segment 4 bases; nucleotides outside the gene matches: 15.

The chain links TRBV5-1 to TRBJ2-7; 12 nucleotides match TRBD2. The CDR3 is made up of 16 amino acids. V dropped 4 bases and J dropped 4; count of bases not matched to a gene: 9. Germline lookup yields CDR1 SGHRS and CDR2 YFSETQ. The CDR3 loop reads CASSPDPTSGGYEQYF. The CDR3 region has the DNA TGCGCCAGCAGCCCAGACCCTACTAGCGGGGGGTACGAGCAGTACTTC. Using reference TRBV5-1 and TRBJ2-7 for the parts outside the CDR3, the full variable domain is KAGVTQTPRYLIKTRGQQVTLSCSPISGHRSVSWYQQTPGQGLQFLFEYFSETQRNKGNFPGRFSGRQFSNSRSEMNVSTLELGDSALYLCASSPDPTSGGYEQYFGPGTRLTVT.

This rearrangement joins TRBV4-2 to TRBJ1-1; TRBD1 matches 10 bases. The junction had 7 bases not matched to a gene; V was cut back by 6 bases and J by 3 bases. Germline V gene lookup returns CDR1 LGHNA and CDR2 YNFKEQ. This CDR3 has 15 residues. The CDR3 DNA follows: TGTGCCAGCAGACTCGGGACAGGGGCCCACACTGAAGCTTTCTTT. Translating it yields CASRLGTGAHTEAFF.

The chain couples TRBV5-1 to TRBJ2-7; a possible D gene is TRBD2 (5 bases). The germline V gene encodes CDR1 SGHRS and CDR2 YFSETQ. The CDR3 consists of 14 residues. With 5 bases removed from V and 2 bases from J, the gap between germline ends came to 14 bases. The CDR3 bases are TGCGCCAGCAGGTCTACCGGGATTACCTACGAGCAGTACTTC. Protein product: CASRSTGITYEQYF.

This clone was observed a single time. The chain carries TRBV30 and TRBJ2-7; 8 nucleotides line up with TRBD1. V lost 2 bases, J lost 7 bases, and 10 bases stayed unmatched. CDR3 length: 14 amino acids. Germline lookup yields CDR1 GTSNPN and CDR2 SVGIG (reference sequence). The CDR3: CAWSFPGGNLEQYF. DNA for the CDR3: TGTGCCTGGAGTTTTCCAGGGGGCAACTTAGAGCAGTACTTC.

The genes are TRBV19 and TRBJ1-5; 9 bases agree with TRBD1. CDR3 length: 15 residues. Germline-derived CDR1 and CDR2 are LNHDA and SQIVND (reference sequence). Trimming took 6 bases from V and 7 from J; bases not matched to a gene: 10. The DNA for the CDR3 is TGTGCCAGTAGGGTGGACAGGGGCGATAGACAGCCCCAGCATTTT. Translating it yields CASRVDRGDRQPQHF.

The chain has TRBV19 and TRBJ1-1, with D uncertain. The CDR3 contains 14 residues. Germline lookup yields CDR1 LNHDA and CDR2 SQIVND (reference sequence). The V gene lost 3 bases and the J gene lost 0 bases, with 8 bases spanning the gap. CDR3 in amino acids: CASSIERVNTEAFF. DNA for the CDR3: TGTGCCAGTAGTATCGAGAGGGTGAACACTGAAGCTTTCTTT. The full variable domain, rest sourced from reference TRBV19 and TRBJ1-1, is DGGITQSPKYLFRKEGQNVTLSCEQNLNHDAMYWYRQDPGQGLRLIYYSQIVNDFQKGDIAEGYSVSREKKESFPLTVTSAQKNPTAFYLCASSIERVNTEAFFGQGTRLTVV.